The sequence of this T cell receptor beta chain was determined in a study of control samples from healthy donors and cancer patients. The method was immunoSEQ multiplex PCR; TCRdb's version includes in-frame clones alone and lacks a portion of them. This sample has approximately 100,000 clones; approximately 92% occur once, and the top ten carry 3%. Only one count was recorded for this clone. V gave up 6 bases and J gave up 8 bases; unmatched junction bases: 8. In germline, CDR1 is SNHLY, CDR2 FYNNEI. The CDR3 extends over 13 amino acids. Sequenced: blood. The chain carries TRBV2 and TRBJ1-1; TRBD1 agrees at 8 bases. The source of this sequence is a human donor in good health. The donor label of this sample is uncertain. The CDR3 spells CASRSDREGEAFF. CDR3 DNA: TGTGCCAGCAGGTCGGACAGGGAAGGAGAAGCTTTCTTT. The full variable domain, with the rest looked up from reference TRBV2 and TRBJ1-1, is EPEVTQTPSHQVTQMGQEVILRCVPISNHLYFYWYRQILGQKVEFLVSFYNNEISEKSEIFDDQFSVERPDGSNFTLKIRSTKLEDSAMYFCASRSDREGEAFFGQGTRLTVV.